What follows describes a single T cell receptor beta chain. The data originate from a study of blood T cell repertoires in COVID-19. Study-wide context: Samples came from the United States, Italy and Spain, spanning acute and convalescent COVID-19. PBMCs, B-cell-depleted T cells, or T cells were the source of the cDNA or gDNA that made up the material.

Sequencing was performed with immunoSEQ multiplex PCR; in TCRdb, only in-frame clones are kept and a portion is missing. The sample contains some 140,000 clones, roughly four fifths of which appear only once. With V trimmed by 5 bases and J by 4 bases, 13 bases remained unmatched. The germline gives CDR1 SQVTM, CDR2 ANQGSEA. CDR3 length equals 15 residues. The receptor's source is a man aged 80 or over with acute or convalescent COVID-19. This rearrangement joins TRBV29-1 to TRBJ1-1; 7 nucleotides agree with TRBD1. What was sequenced was peripheral blood. In DNA form, the CDR3 reads TGCAGCGTTTCTGGGGAGACAGGGAAGACCACTGAAGCTTTCTTT. This codes for CSVSGETGKTTEAFF.